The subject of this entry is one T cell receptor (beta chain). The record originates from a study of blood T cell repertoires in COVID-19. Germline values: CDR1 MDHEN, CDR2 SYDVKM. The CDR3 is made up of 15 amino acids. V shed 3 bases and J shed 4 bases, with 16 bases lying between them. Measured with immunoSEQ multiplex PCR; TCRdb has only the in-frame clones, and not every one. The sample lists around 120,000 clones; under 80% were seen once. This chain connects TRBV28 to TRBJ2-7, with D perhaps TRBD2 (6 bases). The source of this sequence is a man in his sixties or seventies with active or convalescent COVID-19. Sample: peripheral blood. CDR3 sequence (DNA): TGTGCCAGCAGTTTTACGGGGGAGCTTAGGTACGAGCAGTACTTC. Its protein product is CASSFTGELRYEQYF.